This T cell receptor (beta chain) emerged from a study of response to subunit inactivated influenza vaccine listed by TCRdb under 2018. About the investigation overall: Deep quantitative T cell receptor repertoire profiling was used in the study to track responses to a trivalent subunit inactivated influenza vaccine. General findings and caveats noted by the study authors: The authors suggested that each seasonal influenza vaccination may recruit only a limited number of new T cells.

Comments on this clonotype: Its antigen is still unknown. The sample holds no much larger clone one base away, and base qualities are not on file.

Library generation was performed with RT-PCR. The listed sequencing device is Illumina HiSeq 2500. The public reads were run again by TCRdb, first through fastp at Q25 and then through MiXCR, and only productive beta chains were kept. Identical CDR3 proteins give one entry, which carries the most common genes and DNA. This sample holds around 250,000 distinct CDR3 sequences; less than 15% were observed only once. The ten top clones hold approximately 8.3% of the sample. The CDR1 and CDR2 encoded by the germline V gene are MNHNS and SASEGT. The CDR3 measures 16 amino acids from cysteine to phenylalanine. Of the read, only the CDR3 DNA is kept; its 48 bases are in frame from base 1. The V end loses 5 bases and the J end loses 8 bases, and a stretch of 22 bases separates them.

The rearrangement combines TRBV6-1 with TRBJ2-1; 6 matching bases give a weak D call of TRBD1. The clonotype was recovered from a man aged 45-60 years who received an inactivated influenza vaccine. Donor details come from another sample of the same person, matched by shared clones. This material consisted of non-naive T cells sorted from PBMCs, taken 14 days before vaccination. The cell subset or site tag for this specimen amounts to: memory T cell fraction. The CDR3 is CASSKHRVGSEYEQFF. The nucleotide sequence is TGTGCCAGCAGTAAACACAGGGTTGGGTCGGAATATGAGCAGTTCTTC.